These T cell receptor beta chains were read from a single sample in a study of T cell changes during pregnancy in multiple sclerosis. TCRdb keeps only in-frame clones here, not all; method: immunoSEQ multiplex PCR. The repertoire holds around 72,000 clones, with roughly 91% as singletons. Sequences were derived from peripheral blood, sampled in the third trimester of pregnancy. The source is a female donor in good health, enrolled as a control in a pregnancy study. Both conserved end residues are part of each CDR3. D genes are given only for firm matches. The listing skips clone size in some rows; elsewhere it reads once, few, many or a size class.

d_call,j_call,clone_size,v_call,cdr3_nt,cdr3_aa
.,TRBJ2-7,.,TRBV7-2,TGTGCCAGCAGCTTTTCACAGGGATCCCTCTACGAGCAGTACTTC,CASSFSQGSLYEQYF
.,TRBJ1-2,.,TRBV7-8,TGTGCCAGCAGCTCTCGTAGGGGCGGCTATGGCTACACCTTC,CASSSRRGGYGYTF
TRBD1,TRBJ1-6,.,TRBV9,TGTGCCAGCAGCGCCGCGCCGGGACAGTCTAATTCACCCCTCCACTTT,CASSAAPGQSNSPLHF
.,TRBJ2-1,.,TRBV7-2,TGTGCCAGCAGCCGGACAGTATCCTACAATGAGCAGTTCTTC,CASSRTVSYNEQFF
.,TRBJ2-7,.,TRBV6-5,TGTGCCAGCAGTTACGAGGGAGGCATTGGTGGAGAGCAGTACTTC,CASSYEGGIGGEQYF
TRBD2,TRBJ2-7,.,TRBV11-2,TGTGCCAGCAGCTTAGATAGCGGGTTGCCTTACGAGCAGTACTTC,CASSLDSGLPYEQYF
TRBD1,TRBJ1-4,.,TRBV27,TGTGCCAGCAGTTGGACTCGATTGGGACAGGGGAATGAAAAACTGTTTTTT,CASSWTRLGQGNEKLFF
TRBD1,TRBJ2-6,.,TRBV27,TGTGCCAGCAGTTTTACAGGGGTCTCTGGGGCCAACGTCCTGACTTTC,CASSFTGVSGANVLTF
TRBD1,TRBJ1-1,.,TRBV30,TGTGCCTGGAGCACCTACTACAGGGGGAACACTGAAGCTTTCTTT,CAWSTYYRGNTEAFF
TRBD1,TRBJ1-1,once,TRBV11-2,TGTGCCAGCAGCTTCTCTGGGACAGGGGGTATCACTGAAGCTTTCTTT,CASSFSGTGGITEAFF
TRBD2,TRBJ2-7,once,TRBV11-2,TGTGCCAGCAGCCCTCCGGGACTAGGCTACGAGCAGTACTTC,CASSPPGLGYEQYF
TRBD1,TRBJ1-6,once,TRBV5-1,TGCGCCAGCAGCCCGTGGACAGGGAGCTCCTATAATTCACCCCTCCACTTT,CASSPWTGSSYNSPLHF
TRBD1,TRBJ2-7,.,TRBV18,TGTGCCAGCTCACCACGGACAGGGTCCTACGAGCAGTACTTC,CASSPRTGSYEQYF
.,TRBJ1-2,once,TRBV6-6,TGTGCCAGCAGTTACTCGGGGGGGCCCTATGGCTACACCTTC,CASSYSGGPYGYTF
.,TRBJ2-7,.,TRBV27,TGTGCCAGCAGTTTAAGGCAGGGGCGAACCTACGAGCAGTACTTC,CASSLRQGRTYEQYF
.,TRBJ1-1,.,TRBV7-9,TGTGCCAGCAGTTCGCTACTAGGGGGTTCCACTGAAGCTTTCTTT,CASSSLLGGSTEAFF
TRBD1,TRBJ2-2,.,TRBV4-3,TGCGCCAGCAGCCAAGGGGGCAGGGGGACCGGGGAGCTGTTTTTT,CASSQGGRGTGELFF
.,TRBJ2-2,.,TRBV18,TGTGCCAGCTCACCACGGCTGGAGGGGGAGCTGTTTTTT,CASSPRLEGELFF
.,TRBJ2-1,.,TRBV2,TGTGCCAGCAGGGACAATCAACTAGCAACGGAGCAGTTCTTC,CASRDNQLATEQFF
.,TRBJ1-1,.,TRBV25-1,TGTGCCAGCAGTGAATTAACACCGAACACTGAAGCTTTCTTT,CASSELTPNTEAFF
.,TRBJ2-7,.,TRBV4-1,TGCGCCAGCAGCCCGCCGGGGAAAAGCTCCTACGAGCAGTACTTC,CASSPPGKSSYEQYF
.,TRBJ1-6,.,TRBV7-2,TGTGCCAGCAGCTTAGTAAGGGGTAGGTTTCCGGATTCACCCCTCCACTTT,CASSLVRGRFPDSPLHF
TRBD1,TRBJ2-7,.,TRBV5-1,TGCGCCAGCAGCTCGGACAGGGGGCACTACGAGCAGTACTTC,CASSSDRGHYEQYF
.,TRBJ2-3,.,TRBV6-5,TGTGCCAGCAGTCAGGTTATCACAGATACGCAGTATTTT,CASSQVITDTQYF
.,TRBJ1-3,.,TRBV7-2,TGTGCCAGCAGCCCCCAAAGGCTAGGATTCTCTGGAAACACCATATATTTT,CASSPQRLGFSGNTIYF
.,TRBJ2-7,.,TRBV14,TGTGCCAGCAGCCAAGGCGCCCGGTACGAGCAGTACTTC,CASSQGARYEQYF
TRBD2,TRBJ2-1,.,TRBV2,TGTGCCAGCAGAAGGGAGATAGCGGGAGGGGCTGAGCAGTTCTTC,CASRREIAGGAEQFF
TRBD1,TRBJ2-7,.,TRBV27,TGTGCCAGCCCTTCGGGACAGGGGCCCCAGTCCTACGAGCAGTACTTC,CASPSGQGPQSYEQYF
TRBD2,TRBJ2-7,.,TRBV10-3,TGTGCCATCAGTGAGAAAGTGGGACTAGCCTACGAGCAGTACTTC,CAISEKVGLAYEQYF
.,TRBJ1-3,.,TRBV7-2,TGTGCCAGCAGCCCCGACAGGTCATACTCTGGAAACACCATATATTTT,CASSPDRSYSGNTIYF
.,TRBJ2-5,.,TRBV18,TGTGCCAGCTCACCACCGTGGCAGTCCCAAGAGACCCAGTACTTC,CASSPPWQSQETQYF
.,TRBJ1-1,.,TRBV13,TGTGCCAGCAGCTCAGAAACCACGGGGGCTTTCTTT,CASSSETTGAFF
TRBD1,TRBJ1-2,.,TRBV28,TGTGCCAGCAGTTTATCCCCCCCCCGACAGGGACACTATGGCTACACCTTC,CASSLSPPRQGHYGYTF
TRBD1,TRBJ2-5,.,TRBV18,TGTGCCAGCTCACCATTGCCGTTTCAGGACAGGGGGCGAAGAGAGACCCAGTACTTC,CASSPLPFQDRGRRETQYF
.,TRBJ2-7,.,TRBV5-1,TGCGCCAGCAGCTTGGGGCTAGACAGCTACGAGCAGTACTTC,CASSLGLDSYEQYF
TRBD1,TRBJ2-7,.,TRBV5-8,TGTGCCAGCAGCAAGGAACCGGGACAGGGTAAATACGAGCAGTACTTC,CASSKEPGQGKYEQYF
.,TRBJ2-2,.,TRBV6-4,TGTGCCAGCAGTGACTCAATAGGACTTAGGGACACCGGGGAGCTGTTTTTT,CASSDSIGLRDTGELFF
.,TRBJ1-3,.,TRBV28,TGTGCCAGCAGTTTCTCGACTGGTAAAGGAAACACCATATATTTT,CASSFSTGKGNTIYF
TRBD1,TRBJ1-5,once,TRBV7-9,TGTGCCAGCAGCGGGGGACAGGGAACGCATCAGCCCCAGCATTTT,CASSGGQGTHQPQHF
TRBD1,TRBJ1-2,.,TRBV19,TGTGCCAGTAGATGGTCAGGGGGCGGGTTCGGCTACACCTTC,CASRWSGGGFGYTF
.,TRBJ2-5,.,TRBV5-4,TGTGCCAGCAGCATGCGAGGGAGAAGGCGAGGTCCGACCCAGTACTTC,CASSMRGRRRGPTQYF
TRBD2,TRBJ2-1,once,TRBV4-3,TGCGCCAGCAGCCAAGATAAAATAGCGGGAGGCTCCTACAATGAGCAGTTCTTC,CASSQDKIAGGSYNEQFF
.,TRBJ2-1,.,TRBV5-1,TGCGCCAGCAGCCCGGCCGTCGAGGATGAGCAGTTCTTC,CASSPAVEDEQFF
.,TRBJ2-4,.,TRBV10-3,TGTGCCATCAGTGAGTCGGAGGTTGGGGCCAAAAACATTCAGTACTTC,CAISESEVGAKNIQYF
TRBD1,TRBJ2-7,.,TRBV28,TGTGCCAGCAGTTCCTTAGGGGACAGGGGAAACTACGAGCAGTACTTC,CASSSLGDRGNYEQYF
.,TRBJ1-4,.,TRBV2,TGTGCCAGCAGGACGAGGGAAAAACTGTTTTTT,CASRTREKLFF
.,TRBJ2-4,.,TRBV18,TGTGCCAGCTCACCCGACTCAATACACCTTGGAAACATTCAGTACTTC,CASSPDSIHLGNIQYF
.,TRBJ1-2,.,TRBV6-5,TGTGCCAGCAGTACCGGGGGGCTTGCCTATGGCTACACCTTC,CASSTGGLAYGYTF
.,TRBJ1-1,.,TRBV27,TGTGCCAGCAGTAGGACAGATCCTATGAACACTGAAGCTTTCTTT,CASSRTDPMNTEAFF
TRBD1,TRBJ2-3,.,TRBV19,TGTGCCAGTAGTCCCCAAGGACAGGGCACAGATACGCAGTATTTT,CASSPQGQGTDTQYF
.,TRBJ2-7,.,TRBV18,TGTGCCAGCTCACCAAGTGGGACTGGGTACGAGCAGTACTTC,CASSPSGTGYEQYF
TRBD1,TRBJ2-7,.,TRBV6-5,TGTGCCAGCATCAGGACAGGGTCAGGCGAGCAGTACTTC,CASIRTGSGEQYF
TRBD2,TRBJ2-3,.,TRBV6-5,TGTGCCAGCAGTTACGAAGCGGGGGTGGCAGATACGCAGTATTTT,CASSYEAGVADTQYF
TRBD1,TRBJ1-4,.,TRBV9,TGTGCCAGCACCAGTGGACAGGGAGGTCTGGAAAAACTGTTTTTT,CASTSGQGGLEKLFF
.,TRBJ2-7,.,TRBV5-1,TGCGCCAGCAGCTTGGATCAAACGCGGGGCGAGCAGTACTTC,CASSLDQTRGEQYF